The 2 T cell receptor beta chains reported below all come from one sample, sequenced in a study of cytomegalovirus exposure and HLA in healthy donors. A multiplex PCR was run with 60 Vbeta primers and 13 Jbeta primers. Only in-frame clones appear in the TCRdb table, and some are missing; sequencing was by immunoSEQ multiplex PCR. Of 110,000 to 150,000 clones listed, around 86% are singletons. The sample was PBMCs. These receptors were taken from a female donor in good health and CMV-seronegative.

This clone appeared a single time. The chain has TRBV5-4 and TRBJ1-2, with 8 bases identical to TRBD1. There are 13 residues in the CDR3. In germline, CDR1 is SGHNT, CDR2 YYREEE (reference sequence). J was trimmed by 8 bases and V by 2 bases; bases with no gene match: 5. The CDR3 DNA sequence: TGTGCCAGCAGCTTTAGGACAGGGAACGGCTACACCTTC. This translates into CASSFRTGNGYTF. The full variable domain, its missing parts supplied by reference TRBV5-4 and TRBJ1-2, is ETGVTQSPTHLIKTRGQQVTLRCSSQSGHNTVSWYQQALGQGPQFIFQYYREEENGRGNFPPRFSGLQFPNYSSELNVNALELDDSALYLCASSFRTGNGYTFGSGTRLTVV.

A word on this clone: In the same sample, other DNA sequences code for this CDR3. The genes are TRBV2 and TRBJ1-1, with 8 bases fitting TRBD1. This CDR3 spans 14 amino acids. CDR1 and CDR2 (germline): SNHLY, FYNNEI. V shed 3 bases and J 1 base; nucleotides not matched to a gene: 1. In nucleotides, the CDR3 is TGTGCCAGCAGTGAGGGGACAGGGAACACTGAAGCTTTCTTT. Protein sequence: CASSEGTGNTEAFF.